The T cell receptor beta chain under discussion was sequenced for a study of blood T cell repertoires in COVID-19. For the study at large: COVID-19 samples from acute and convalescent phases originated in the United States, Italy and Spain.

This clone was seen just once. Germline CDR1 reads KGHDR; CDR2 reads SFDVKD. The CDR3 covers 14 residues. The junction had 5 bases not matched to a gene; V was cut back by 2 bases and J by 8 bases. Libraries were prepared by immunoSEQ multiplex PCR; TCRdb keeps only in-frame clonotypes and omits some of them. In the table there are 190,000 or so clones, around nine tenths of which are singletons. Sequencing used peripheral blood. This rearrangement joins TRBV24-1 to TRBJ2-1; TRBD2 matches at 7 bases. The source of this sequence is a woman aged 18-35 years who had recovered from COVID-19. The CDR3 is CATSDWSGVDEQFF. For the CDR3, the DNA is TGTGCCACCAGTGATTGGAGCGGGGTCGATGAGCAGTTCTTC.